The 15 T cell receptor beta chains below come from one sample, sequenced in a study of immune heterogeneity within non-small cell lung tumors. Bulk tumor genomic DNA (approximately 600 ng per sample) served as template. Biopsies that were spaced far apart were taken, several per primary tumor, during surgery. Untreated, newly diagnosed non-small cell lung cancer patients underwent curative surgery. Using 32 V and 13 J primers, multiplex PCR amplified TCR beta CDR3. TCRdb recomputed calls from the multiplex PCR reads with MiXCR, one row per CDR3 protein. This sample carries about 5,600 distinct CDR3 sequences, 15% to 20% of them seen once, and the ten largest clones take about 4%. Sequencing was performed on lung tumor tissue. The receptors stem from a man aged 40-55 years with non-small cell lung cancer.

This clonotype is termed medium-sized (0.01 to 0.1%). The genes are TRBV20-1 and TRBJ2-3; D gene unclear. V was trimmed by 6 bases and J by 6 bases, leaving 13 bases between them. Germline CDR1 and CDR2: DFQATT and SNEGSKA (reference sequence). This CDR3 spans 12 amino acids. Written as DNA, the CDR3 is TGCAGTGCCCCCCGTAACTGGGATACGCAGTATTTT. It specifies CSAPRNWDTQYF.

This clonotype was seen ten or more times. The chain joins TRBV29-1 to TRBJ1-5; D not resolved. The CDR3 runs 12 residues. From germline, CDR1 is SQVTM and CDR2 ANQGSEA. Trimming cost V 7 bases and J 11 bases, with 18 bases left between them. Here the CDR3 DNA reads TGCAGCGGCGGGGAGGACCATGGGTCCCAGCATTTT. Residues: CSGGEDHGSQHF.

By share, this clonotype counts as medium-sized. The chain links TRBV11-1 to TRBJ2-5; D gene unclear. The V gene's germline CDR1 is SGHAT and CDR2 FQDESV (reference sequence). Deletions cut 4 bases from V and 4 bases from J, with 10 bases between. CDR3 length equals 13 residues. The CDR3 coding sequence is TGTGCCAGCAGCTGGAACCAGTTAGAGACCCAGTACTTC. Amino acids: CASSWNQLETQYF. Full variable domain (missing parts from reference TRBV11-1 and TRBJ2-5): EAEVAQSPRYKITEKSQAVAFWCDPISGHATLYWYRQILGQGPELLVQFQDESVVDDSQLPKDRFSAERLKGVDSTLKIQPAELGDSAMYLCASSWNQLETQYFGPGTRLLVL.

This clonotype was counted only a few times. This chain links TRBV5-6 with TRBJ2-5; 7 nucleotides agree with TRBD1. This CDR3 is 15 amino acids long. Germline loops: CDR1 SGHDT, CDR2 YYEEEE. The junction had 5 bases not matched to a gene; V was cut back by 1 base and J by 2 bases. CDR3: CASSLYTGVQETQYF. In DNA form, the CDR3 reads TGTGCCAGCAGCTTGTATACAGGGGTACAAGAGACCCAGTACTTC.

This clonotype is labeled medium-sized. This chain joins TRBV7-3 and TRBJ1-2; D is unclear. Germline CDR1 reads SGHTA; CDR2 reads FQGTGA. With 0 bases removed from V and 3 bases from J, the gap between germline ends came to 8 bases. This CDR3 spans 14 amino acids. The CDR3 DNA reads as TGTGCCAGCAGCTTAACTGGAGGCGACTATGGCTACACCTTC. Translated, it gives CASSLTGGDYGYTF.

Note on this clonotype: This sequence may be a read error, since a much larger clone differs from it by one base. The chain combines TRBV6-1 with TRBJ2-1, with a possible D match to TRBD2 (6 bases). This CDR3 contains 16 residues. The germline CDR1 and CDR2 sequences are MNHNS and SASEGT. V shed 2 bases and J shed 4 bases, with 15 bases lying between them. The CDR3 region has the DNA TGTGCCAGCAGTGAATCACCGGTACTAGCTTACAATGAGCAGTTCTTC. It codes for CASSESPVLAYNEQFF.

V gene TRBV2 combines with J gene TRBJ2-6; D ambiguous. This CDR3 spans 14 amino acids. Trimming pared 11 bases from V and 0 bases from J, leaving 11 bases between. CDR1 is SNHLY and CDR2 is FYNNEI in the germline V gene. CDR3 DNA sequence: TGTGCCGGATCCGCCAGCTCTGGGGCCAACGTCCTGACTTTC. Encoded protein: CAGSASSGANVLTF.

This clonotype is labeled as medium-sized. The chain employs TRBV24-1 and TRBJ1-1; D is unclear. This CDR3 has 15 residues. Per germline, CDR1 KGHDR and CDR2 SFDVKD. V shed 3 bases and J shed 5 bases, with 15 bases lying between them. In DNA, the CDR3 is TGTGCCACCAGTGATGCTGGTTGGGCGGGGACTGAAGCTTTCTTT. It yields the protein CATSDAGWAGTEAFF.

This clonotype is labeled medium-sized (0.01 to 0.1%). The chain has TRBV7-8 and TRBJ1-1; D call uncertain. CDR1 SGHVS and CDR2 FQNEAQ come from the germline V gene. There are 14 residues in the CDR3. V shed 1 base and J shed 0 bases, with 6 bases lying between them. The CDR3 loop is CASSLEVVNTEAFF. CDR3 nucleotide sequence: TGTGCCAGCAGCTTAGAGGTAGTGAACACTGAAGCTTTCTTT.

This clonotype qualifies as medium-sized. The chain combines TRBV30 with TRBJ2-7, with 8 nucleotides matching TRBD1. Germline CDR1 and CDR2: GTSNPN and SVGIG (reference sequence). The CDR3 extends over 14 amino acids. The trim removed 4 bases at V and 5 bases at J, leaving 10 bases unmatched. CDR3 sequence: CAWTRGQGADEQYF. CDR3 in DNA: TGTGCCTGGACACGTGGGCAGGGGGCAGACGAGCAGTACTTC.

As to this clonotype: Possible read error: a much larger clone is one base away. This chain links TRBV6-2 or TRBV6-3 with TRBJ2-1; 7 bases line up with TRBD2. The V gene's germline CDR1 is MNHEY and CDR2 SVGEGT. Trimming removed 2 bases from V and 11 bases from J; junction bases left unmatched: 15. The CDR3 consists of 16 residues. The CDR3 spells CASSYPVAGERFQQFF. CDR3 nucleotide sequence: TGTGCCAGCAGTTACCCGGTGGCGGGAGAAAGATTTCAGCAGTTCTTC.

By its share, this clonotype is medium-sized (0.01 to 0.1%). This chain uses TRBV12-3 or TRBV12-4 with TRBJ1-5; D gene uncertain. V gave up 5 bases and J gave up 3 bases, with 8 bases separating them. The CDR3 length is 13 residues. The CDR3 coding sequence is TGTGCCAGCAGTGTACAGCTCAATCAGCCCCAGCATTTT. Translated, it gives CASSVQLNQPQHF.

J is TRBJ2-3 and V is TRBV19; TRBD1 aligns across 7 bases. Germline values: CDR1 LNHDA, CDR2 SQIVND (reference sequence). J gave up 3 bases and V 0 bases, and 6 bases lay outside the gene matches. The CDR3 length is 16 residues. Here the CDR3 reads CASSIDRAGGTDTQYF. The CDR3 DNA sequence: TGTGCCAGTAGTATAGATAGGGCAGGGGGAACAGATACGCAGTATTTT.

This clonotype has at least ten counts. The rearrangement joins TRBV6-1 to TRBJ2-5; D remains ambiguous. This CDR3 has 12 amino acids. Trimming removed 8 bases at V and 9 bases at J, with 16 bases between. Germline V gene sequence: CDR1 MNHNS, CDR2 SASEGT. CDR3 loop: CASLGVSGSQYF. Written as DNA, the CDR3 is TGTGCCAGCTTAGGAGTGTCGGGCTCCCAGTACTTC.

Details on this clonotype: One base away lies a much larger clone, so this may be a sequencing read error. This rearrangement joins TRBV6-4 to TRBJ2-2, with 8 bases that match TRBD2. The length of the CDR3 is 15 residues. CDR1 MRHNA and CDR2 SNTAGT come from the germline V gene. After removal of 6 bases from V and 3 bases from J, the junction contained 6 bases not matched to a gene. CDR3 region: CASRGGGPYTGELFF. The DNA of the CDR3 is TGTGCCAGCAGAGGCGGGGGGCCTTACACCGGGGAGCTGTTTTTT.